The entry below describes one T cell receptor (beta chain). This clonotype was seen a few times. Its cognate antigen has yet to be identified. Base-call qualities are not available, and no considerably larger clone is one nucleotide away. This sample was included in a study of CD8 T cells in ankylosing spondylitis (dated by TCRdb to 2016 to 2017). Regarding the research as a whole: To find TCR variants linked to disease, the study profiled T cell receptor beta repertoires in ankylosing spondylitis patients and healthy donors. Peripheral blood was sampled, and synovial fluid was also collected from ankylosing spondylitis patients. The whole study cohort included 108 healthy donors and 25 ankylosing spondylitis patients. What the research found in general, with its limitations: The disease-linked clones had a CD8+ phenotype and were found at relatively low frequencies in peripheral blood. According to the report, matched synovial fluid samples from ankylosing spondylitis patients were significantly enriched for the disease-linked clones. A TCR beta motif of fewer than 10 highly homologous amino acid variants appeared characteristic of blood from ankylosing spondylitis patients. Some of the motif variants had been reported before in the synovial fluid and blood of reactive arthritis patients, a finding that suggests common disease-initiation mechanisms.

Sequenced on an Illumina HiSeq 2500. TCR beta libraries were prepared by quantitative 5'-RACE with molecular barcodes. Concerning the study's data processing: To identify disease-linked TCR variants, a new computational method was used, one built on a probabilistic model of VDJ rearrangement. TCRdb passed the public sequencing reads through fastp at Q25 and MiXCR, retaining productive beta sequences. Every entry covers one CDR3 protein and lists the most common genes and DNA from its rows. TCRdb's processing, not the authors', yielded these V and J calls. Present in this sample are more than 200,000 distinct CDR3 sequences, about 24% of which were seen just once. The ten most abundant clones make up 0.5% to 0.75% of the sample. The junction carries 12 bases between V and J, which are trimmed by 6 bases and 3 bases respectively. The germline V gene (reference sequence) gives CDR1 as DFQATT and CDR2 as SNEGSKA. The cysteine opens and the phenylalanine closes a CDR3 of 12 amino acids. The retained sequence is limited to the CDR3, 36 bases, with the frame set at the first base.

Sequencing was performed on blood, either unsorted or a sorted T cell fraction (not recorded which). The chain is made from TRBV20-1 and TRBJ2-7, with a weak D call of TRBD1 (5 bases match). The clonotype originates from a male donor with ankylosing spondylitis or in good health (not recorded which). The base sequence is TGCAGTGCCTCGGACACCAACTACGAGCAGTACTTC. It codes for CSASDTNYEQYF.